Below, 27 T cell receptor beta chains from the same sample are listed, as sequenced in a study of T cell responses to AZD1222 COVID-19 vaccine. Sequenced by immunoSEQ multiplex PCR; TCRdb stores in-frame clones only, minus some. The sample consists of around 190,000 clones, roughly 88% of them appearing once. The sequencing here drew on peripheral blood, taken 28 days after the second AZD1222 dose. The origin of the receptors is an adult who received the AZD1222 COVID-19 vaccine.

The V call is TRBV29-1, the J call TRBJ1-2; D uncertain. This CDR3 is built from 12 residues. The V gene's germline CDR1 is SQVTM and CDR2 ANQGSEA. V gave up 6 bases and J gave up 1 base, with 9 bases separating them. CDR3 DNA sequence: TGCAGCGTGGTTGACGGTAACTATGGCTACACCTTC. Translated, it gives CSVVDGNYGYTF.

The chain links TRBV19 to TRBJ1-6, with D unresolved. CDR1 and CDR2 from the germline V gene are LNHDA and SQIVND (reference sequence). The CDR3 covers 15 residues. The V end lost 5 bases, the J end lost 6 bases, and 14 bases lay between the germline ends. CDR3 DNA sequence: TGTGCCAGTAGTCCCGAAGCCCGTGTTAATTCACCCCTCCACTTT. Its translation is CASSPEARVNSPLHF. Full variable domain (remainder filled in from reference TRBV19 and TRBJ1-6): DGGITQSPKYLFRKEGQNVTLSCEQNLNHDAMYWYRQDPGQGLRLIYYSQIVNDFQKGDIAEGYSVSREKKESFPLTVTSAQKNPTAFYLCASSPEARVNSPLHFGNGTRLTVT.

The chain carries TRBV3-1 (or the pseudogene TRBV3-2) and TRBJ2-5; 10 bases agree with TRBD1. After removal of 2 bases from V and 5 bases from J, the junction contained 11 bases not matched to a gene. Germline V lookup: CDR1 LGHDT, CDR2 YNNKEL (reference sequence). This CDR3 has 17 residues. This CDR3 reads CASSQWHLDRGRETQYF. CDR3 in DNA: TGTGCCAGCAGCCAATGGCACCTGGACAGGGGGAGGGAGACCCAGTACTTC.

This clone is a singleton in its sample. The genes are TRBV6-2 or TRBV6-3 and TRBJ1-6; tentatively, D is TRBD1 (6 bases). CDR3 length: 15 residues. Between the trimmed V and J ends, which lost 6 bases and 7 bases, there was a span of 16 bases. Germline V gives CDR1 MNHEY, CDR2 SVGEGT. The CDR3 bases are TGTGCCAGCAGCCGTGACCCAGGGGTCAATTCACCCCTCCACTTT. Translating it yields CASSRDPGVNSPLHF.

The chain links TRBV9 to TRBJ1-3; a weak D match, TRBD1 (5 bases). Germline CDR1 SGDLS, CDR2 YYNGEE. CDR3 length: 14 residues. Trimming pared 4 bases from V and 7 bases from J, leaving 15 bases between. In nucleotides, the CDR3 is TGTGCCAGCAGCAGCTCAGCAGGGATTAACACCATATATTTT. The encoded protein is CASSSSAGINTIYF.

The CDR3 here is CASSRMGGELFF. The CDR3 DNA follows: TGTGCCAGCAGCCGCATGGGCGGGGAGCTGTTTTTT. The genes are TRBV6-5 and TRBJ2-2, with D unresolved. Trimming left V 6 bases short and J 7 bases short, with 9 bases between. The V gene's germline CDR1 is MNHEY and CDR2 SVGAGI. The CDR3 runs to 12 residues.

This chain links TRBV29-1 with TRBJ1-2; 9 nucleotides line up with TRBD1. Trimming at V came to 5 bases and at J to 8 bases, leaving 9 bases not matched to a gene. The CDR3 runs to 13 residues. Germline CDR1 reads SQVTM; CDR2 reads ANQGSEA. In DNA, the CDR3 is TGCAGCGTTCCGGGACAGGGAGTCGAGGGCTACACCTTC. Translating it yields CSVPGQGVEGYTF.

The chain recombines TRBV19 with TRBJ2-2, with 7 nucleotides matching TRBD1. Per the germline V gene, CDR1 is LNHDA and CDR2 is SQIVND (reference sequence). J was trimmed by 6 bases and V by 5 bases; bases with no gene match: 6. CDR3 length: 14 residues. The CDR3 nucleotides read TGTGCCAGTAGTCTAAGTCAGGGGGCCGGGGAGCTGTTTTTT. Protein product: CASSLSQGAGELFF.

The chain employs TRBV5-1 and TRBJ1-2, with TRBD1 identical over 9 bases. Germline loops: CDR1 SGHRS, CDR2 YFSETQ. J was trimmed by 4 bases and V by 4 bases; bases with no gene match: 8. This CDR3 comprises 15 residues. The CDR3 coding sequence is TGCGCCAGCAGCAGTCCGGGACAGGGCTTCTATGGCTACACCTTC. Amino acids: CASSSPGQGFYGYTF.

The gene calls are TRBV30 and TRBJ2-7; 10 nucleotides match TRBD2. The junction had 10 bases not matched to a gene; V was cut back by 2 bases and J by 0 bases. Germline values: CDR1 GTSNPN, CDR2 SVGIG (reference sequence). The CDR3 runs to 17 residues. The CDR3 region has the DNA TGTGCCTGGAGTCTCAAGAGACTAGCGGGTCCCTCCTACGAGCAGTACTTC. Protein: CAWSLKRLAGPSYEQYF.

The rearrangement joins TRBV11-3 to TRBJ2-1, with 8 bases fitting TRBD1. This CDR3 has 12 residues. Germline V gives CDR1 SGHNT, CDR2 YENEEA. Trimming at V came to 4 bases and at J to 8 bases, leaving 1 base not matched to a gene. The CDR3 nucleotides read TGTGCCAGCAGCTACAGGGGGGATGAGCAGTTCTTC. It is translated as CASSYRGDEQFF.

The chain has TRBV12-3 or TRBV12-4 and TRBJ2-5; no clear D. V dropped 1 base and J dropped 7 bases, with 10 bases sitting between them. CDR3 size: 13 residues. DNA for the CDR3: TGTGCCAGCAGTTTAGGTCAGATGGGGACCCAGTACTTC. Protein: CASSLGQMGTQYF.

The chain employs TRBV11-1 and TRBJ1-1, with 7 bases matching TRBD1. This CDR3 has 13 amino acids. Germline V lookup: CDR1 SGHAT, CDR2 FQDESV (reference sequence). J gave up 3 bases and V 4 bases, and 2 bases lay outside the gene matches. CDR3 region: CASSSQGDTEAFF. CDR3 DNA: TGTGCCAGCAGCTCCCAGGGGGACACTGAAGCTTTCTTT.

In its sample, this clone was seen once. The chain is built from TRBV10-3 and TRBJ1-2; 7 nucleotides align to TRBD1. The CDR3 runs 15 residues. Per the germline V gene, CDR1 is ENHRY and CDR2 is SYGVKD. V dropped 4 bases and J dropped 1; count of bases not matched to a gene: 6. DNA of the CDR3: TGTGCCATCAGTGGGCCGGGACAGAGTAACTATGGCTACACCTTC. Protein product: CAISGPGQSNYGYTF.

V and J are TRBV9 and TRBJ2-1; D is possibly TRBD1 (5 bases). The CDR3 has 16 residues. Germline CDR1 reads SGDLS; CDR2 reads YYNGEE. The V end was cut by 0 bases, the J end by 6 bases, with 16 bases between. The CDR3 DNA sequence: TGTGCCAGCAGCGTAGTTGGTTCAGGGTGGGCCAATGAGCAGTTCTTC. Its protein product is CASSVVGSGWANEQFF.

The chain combines TRBV11-2 with TRBJ1-1, with 7 bases identical to TRBD1. The CDR3 consists of 15 residues. Germline assignment: CDR1 SGHAT and CDR2 FQNNGV. V lost 5 bases to trimming and J lost 4 bases; unmatched junction nucleotides: 10. The CDR3 sequence is CASSRRQGGVTEAFF. Here the CDR3 DNA reads TGTGCCAGCAGCCGCCGACAGGGCGGGGTCACTGAAGCTTTCTTT.

The genes are TRBV30 and TRBJ1-1; D remains unclear. CDR1 GTSNPN and CDR2 SVGIG come from the germline V gene (reference sequence). This CDR3 is built from 12 residues. Trimming shortened V by 2 bases and J by 2 bases, and 6 bases separated the two germline ends. CDR3 DNA: TGTGCCTGGAGTCCCAGCAACACTGAAGCTTTCTTT. It encodes CAWSPSNTEAFF.

V is TRBV20-1 and J is TRBJ1-2; 7 bases agree with TRBD1. Looked up from germline, CDR1 is DFQATT and CDR2 is SNEGSKA (reference sequence). The trim removed 3 bases at V and 2 bases at J, leaving 6 bases unmatched. This CDR3 contains 14 residues. CDR3: CSASRAGGNYGYTF. Here the CDR3 DNA reads TGCAGTGCTAGTCGGGCAGGGGGAAACTATGGCTACACCTTC.

This rearrangement joins TRBV6-1 to TRBJ2-7; D gene unclear. The CDR3 is 16 residues long. The V end lost 1 base, the J end lost 2 bases, and 15 bases lay between the germline ends. Germline V gene sequence: CDR1 MNHNS, CDR2 SASEGT. CDR3 DNA sequence: TGTGCCAGCAGTGAAGTGGGCAGGAAAGGGCCCTACGAGCAGTACTTC. Translating it yields CASSEVGRKGPYEQYF.

The V call is TRBV29-1, the J call TRBJ1-1, with a tentative D call TRBD1 (6 bases). V dropped 6 bases and J dropped 1 base, with 12 bases sitting between them. Germline-derived CDR1 and CDR2 are SQVTM and ANQGSEA. The CDR3 is 13 residues long. The CDR3 nucleotides are TGCAGCGTGGAGATAGGGGGGAACACTGAAGCTTTCTTT. Translating it yields CSVEIGGNTEAFF.

This clone showed up just once. This chain uses TRBV10-3 with TRBJ1-3; TRBD1 matches at 9 bases. Per germline, CDR1 ENHRY and CDR2 SYGVKD. The CDR3 runs to 17 residues. The trim removed 8 bases at V and 0 bases at J, leaving 11 bases unmatched. CDR3 sequence: CAIRGTGNSNSGNTIYF. The CDR3 DNA reads as TGTGCCATCCGGGGGACAGGGAACTCCAACTCTGGAAACACCATATATTTT.

V and J are TRBV21-1 and TRBJ2-5; TRBD2 is taken as the D call from the table, unchecked against the DNA. TRBV21-1 is a known pseudogene. The CDR3 spans 16 residues. The CDR3 reads CASTRVSGGFQETQYF. DNA for the CDR3: TGTGCCAGCACCCGGGTTAGCGGGGGGTTCCAAGAGACCCAGTACTTC.

This clone was seen only once. This chain joins TRBV2 and TRBJ1-2; D not certain. The CDR3 covers 13 residues. The germline V and J ends were trimmed by 6 bases and 7 bases, with 15 bases remaining between them. Germline V gives CDR1 SNHLY, CDR2 FYNNEI. CDR3 sequence (DNA): TGTGCCAGCAGGCCCGGGCCCGCGGGTGGCTACACCTTC. Encoded protein: CASRPGPAGGYTF.

The chain recombines TRBV7-3 with TRBJ1-2; TRBD1 matches at 9 bases. Germline loops: CDR1 SGHTA, CDR2 FQGTGA. The CDR3 is 13 residues long. V dropped 3 bases and J dropped 8; count of bases not matched to a gene: 4. The CDR3 loop reads CASSFGQGQGYTF. The CDR3 DNA reads as TGTGCCAGCAGCTTTGGACAGGGGCAAGGCTACACCTTC.

The V gene is TRBV9, the J gene TRBJ2-2; D gene unclear. Trimming took off 0 bases at V and 2 bases at J, with 8 bases between the two ends. In germline, CDR1 is SGDLS, CDR2 YYNGEE. The CDR3 length is 15 residues. CDR3 amino acids: CASSVEGHNTGELFF. CDR3 nucleotide sequence: TGTGCCAGCAGCGTAGAGGGCCACAACACCGGGGAGCTGTTTTTT.

The V and J genes are TRBV7-3 and TRBJ1-1; D might be TRBD1 (6 bases). Per the germline V gene, CDR1 is SGHTA and CDR2 is FQGTGA. V was shortened by 5 bases and J by 2 bases, with 21 bases between the two germline ends. The CDR3 consists of 17 residues. The CDR3 sequence is CASSPLLPGDGNTEAFF. CDR3 DNA sequence: TGTGCCAGCAGCCCCCTTTTACCAGGGGACGGTAACACTGAAGCTTTCTTT.

The J gene is TRBJ2-5, the V gene TRBV27; the match to TRBD1 covers 9 bases. Germline V gene data show CDR1 as MNHEY and CDR2 as SMNVEV (reference sequence). The CDR3 runs 15 residues. Trimming removed 0 bases from V and 2 bases from J; junction bases left unmatched: 1. Here the CDR3 reads CASSLSGTGQETQYF. The CDR3 DNA is TGTGCCAGCAGTTTATCTGGGACAGGGCAAGAGACCCAGTACTTC.